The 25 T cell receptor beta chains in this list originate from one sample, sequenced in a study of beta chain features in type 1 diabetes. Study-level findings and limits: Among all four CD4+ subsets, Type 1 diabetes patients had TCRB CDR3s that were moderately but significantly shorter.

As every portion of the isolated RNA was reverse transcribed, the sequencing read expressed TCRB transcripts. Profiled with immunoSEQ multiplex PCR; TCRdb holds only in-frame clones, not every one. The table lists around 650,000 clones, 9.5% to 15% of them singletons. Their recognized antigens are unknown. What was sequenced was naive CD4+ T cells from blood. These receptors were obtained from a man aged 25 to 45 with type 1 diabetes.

CDR3 loop: CASSLVGDPNGYTF. The DNA of the CDR3 is TGCGCCAGCAGCTTGGTAGGGGACCCAAATGGCTACACCTTC. The chain has TRBV5-1 and TRBJ1-2; possible D gene TRBD1, 5 bases. The CDR3 totals 14 residues. The germline V gene has CDR1 SGHRS and CDR2 YFSETQ. The germline V and J ends were trimmed by 0 bases and 6 bases, with 12 bases remaining between them.

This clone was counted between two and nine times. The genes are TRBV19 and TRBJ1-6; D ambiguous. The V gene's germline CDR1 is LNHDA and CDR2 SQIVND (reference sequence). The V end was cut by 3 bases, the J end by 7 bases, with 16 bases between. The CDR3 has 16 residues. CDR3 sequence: CASSMSPGGMNSPLHF. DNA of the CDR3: TGTGCCAGTAGTATGTCGCCGGGTGGAATGAATTCACCCCTCCACTTT.

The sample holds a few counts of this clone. The CDR3 nucleotides read TGTGCCAGCAGCGTTGGACCGGGCGGACAGGGCTACAATGAGCAGTTCTTC. As protein: CASSVGPGGQGYNEQFF. The V call is TRBV9, the J call TRBJ2-1; TRBD1 matches 8 bases. Unmatched junction bases numbered 10, after V lost 2 bases and J lost 3 bases. This CDR3 has 17 amino acids. Germline lookup yields CDR1 SGDLS and CDR2 YYNGEE.

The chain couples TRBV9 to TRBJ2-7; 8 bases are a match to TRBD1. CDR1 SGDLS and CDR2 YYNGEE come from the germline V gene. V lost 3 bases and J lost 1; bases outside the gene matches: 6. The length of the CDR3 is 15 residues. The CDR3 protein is CASSESGGASYEQYF. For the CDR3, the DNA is TGTGCCAGCAGCGAGTCAGGGGGCGCTTCCTACGAGCAGTACTTC. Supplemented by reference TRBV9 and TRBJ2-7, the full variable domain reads DSGVTQTPKHLITATGQRVTLRCSPRSGDLSVYWYQQSLDQGLQFLIQYYNGEERAKGNILERFSAQQFPDLHSELNLSSLELGDSALYFCASSESGGASYEQYFGPGTRLTVT.

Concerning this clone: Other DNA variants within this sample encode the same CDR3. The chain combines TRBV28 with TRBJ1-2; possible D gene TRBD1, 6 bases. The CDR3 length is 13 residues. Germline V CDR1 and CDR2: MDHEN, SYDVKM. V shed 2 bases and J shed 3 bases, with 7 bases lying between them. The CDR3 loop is CASSLQGYYGYTF. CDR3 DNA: TGTGCCAGCAGTTTACAGGGGTACTATGGCTACACCTTC.

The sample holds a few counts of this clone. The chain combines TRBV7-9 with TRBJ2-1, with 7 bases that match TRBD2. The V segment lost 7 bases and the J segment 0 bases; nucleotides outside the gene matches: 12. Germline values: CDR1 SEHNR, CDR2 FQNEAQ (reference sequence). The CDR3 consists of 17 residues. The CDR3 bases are TGTGCCAGCACCCCCAGCGGGGATTCTCTCTCCTACAATGAGCAGTTCTTC. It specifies CASTPSGDSLSYNEQFF.

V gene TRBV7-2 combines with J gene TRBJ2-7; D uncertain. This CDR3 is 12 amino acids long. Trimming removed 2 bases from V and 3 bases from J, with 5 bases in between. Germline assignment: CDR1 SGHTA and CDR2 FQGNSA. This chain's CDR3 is CASSLNLYEQYF. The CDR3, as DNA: TGTGCCAGCAGCTTAAATCTCTACGAGCAGTACTTC. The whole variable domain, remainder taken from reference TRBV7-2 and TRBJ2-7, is GAGVSQSPSNKVTEKGKDVELRCDPISGHTALYWYRQSLGQGLEFLIYFQGNSAPDKSGLPSDRFSAERTGGSVSTLTIQRTQQEDSAVYLCASSLNLYEQYFGPGTRLTVT.

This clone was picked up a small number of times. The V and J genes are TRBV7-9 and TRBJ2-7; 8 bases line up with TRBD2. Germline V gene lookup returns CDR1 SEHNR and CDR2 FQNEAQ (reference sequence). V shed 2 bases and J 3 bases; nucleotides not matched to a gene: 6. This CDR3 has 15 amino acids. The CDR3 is CASSLIERGGYEQYF. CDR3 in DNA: TGTGCCAGCAGCTTAATCGAACGGGGGGGCTACGAGCAGTACTTC.

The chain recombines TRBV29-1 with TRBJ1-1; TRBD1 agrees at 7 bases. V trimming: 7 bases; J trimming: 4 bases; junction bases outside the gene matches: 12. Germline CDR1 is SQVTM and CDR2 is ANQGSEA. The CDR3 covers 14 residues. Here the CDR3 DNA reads TGCAGCGGTAAAGGGGGCGATCGGTTCACTGAAGCTTTCTTT. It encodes CSGKGGDRFTEAFF.

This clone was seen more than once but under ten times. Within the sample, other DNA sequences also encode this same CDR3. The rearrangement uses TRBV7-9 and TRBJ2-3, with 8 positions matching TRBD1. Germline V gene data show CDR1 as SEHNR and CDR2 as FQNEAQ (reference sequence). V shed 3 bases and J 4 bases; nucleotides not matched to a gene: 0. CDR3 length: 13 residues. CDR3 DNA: TGTGCCAGCAGCTTGACAGGGGCAGATACGCAGTATTTT. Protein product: CASSLTGADTQYF.

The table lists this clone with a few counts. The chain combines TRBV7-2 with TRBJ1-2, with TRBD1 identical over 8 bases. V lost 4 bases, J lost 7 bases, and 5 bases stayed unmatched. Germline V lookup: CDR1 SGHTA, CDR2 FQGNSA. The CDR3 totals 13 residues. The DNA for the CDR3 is TGTGCCAGCAGCTACGCCGGGACAGGTGGCTACACCTTC. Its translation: CASSYAGTGGYTF.

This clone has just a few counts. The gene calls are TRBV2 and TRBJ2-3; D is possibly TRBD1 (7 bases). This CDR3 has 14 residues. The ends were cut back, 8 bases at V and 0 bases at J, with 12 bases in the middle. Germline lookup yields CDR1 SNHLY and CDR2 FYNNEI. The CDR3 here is CASLQGTSTDTQYF. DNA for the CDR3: TGTGCCAGCCTACAGGGGACTAGCACAGATACGCAGTATTTT.

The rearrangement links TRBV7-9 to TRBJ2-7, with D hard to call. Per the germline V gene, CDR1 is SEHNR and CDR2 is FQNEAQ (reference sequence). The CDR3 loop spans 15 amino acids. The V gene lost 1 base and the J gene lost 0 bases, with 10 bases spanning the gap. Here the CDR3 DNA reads TGTGCCAGCAGCTTAGGGCAGGTGTTCTCCTACGAGCAGTACTTC. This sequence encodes CASSLGQVFSYEQYF.

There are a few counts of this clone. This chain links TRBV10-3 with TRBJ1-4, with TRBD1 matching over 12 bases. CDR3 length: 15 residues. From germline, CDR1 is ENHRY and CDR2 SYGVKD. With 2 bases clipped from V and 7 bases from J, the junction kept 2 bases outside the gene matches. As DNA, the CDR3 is TGTGCCATCAGTGAGGGGGACAGGGGGCGTGAAAAACTGTTTTTT. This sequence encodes CAISEGDRGREKLFF.

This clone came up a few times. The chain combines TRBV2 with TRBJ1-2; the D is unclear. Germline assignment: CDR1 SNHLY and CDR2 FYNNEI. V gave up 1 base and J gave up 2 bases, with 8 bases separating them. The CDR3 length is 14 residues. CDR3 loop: CASSEGRENYGYTF. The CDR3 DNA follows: TGTGCCAGCAGTGAAGGCCGTGAGAACTATGGCTACACCTTC.

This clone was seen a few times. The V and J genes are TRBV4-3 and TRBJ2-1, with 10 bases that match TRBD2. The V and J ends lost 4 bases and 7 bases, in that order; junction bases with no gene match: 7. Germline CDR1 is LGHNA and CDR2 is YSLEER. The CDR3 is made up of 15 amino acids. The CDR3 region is CASSPASGGLNEQFF. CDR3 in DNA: TGCGCCAGCAGCCCGGCTAGCGGGGGTCTGAATGAGCAGTTCTTC.

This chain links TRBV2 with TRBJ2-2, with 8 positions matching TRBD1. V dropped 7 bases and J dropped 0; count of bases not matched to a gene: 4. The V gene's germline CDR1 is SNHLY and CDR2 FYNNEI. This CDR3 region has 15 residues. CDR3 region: CASKIQGANTGELFF. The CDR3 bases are TGTGCCAGCAAAATACAGGGGGCGAACACCGGGGAGCTGTTTTTT.

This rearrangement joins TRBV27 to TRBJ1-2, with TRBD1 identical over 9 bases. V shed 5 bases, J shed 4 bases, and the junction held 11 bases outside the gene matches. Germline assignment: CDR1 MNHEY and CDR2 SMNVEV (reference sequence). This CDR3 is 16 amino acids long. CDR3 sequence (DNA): TGTGCCAGCAGTCCCTCACCACAGGGGGCGGTCTATGGCTACACCTTC. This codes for CASSPSPQGAVYGYTF.

CDR3 DNA sequence: TGTGCCAGCAGCGAGCTGGGTTACGAGCAGTACTTC. Its translation is CASSELGYEQYF. The rearrangement uses TRBV6-1 and TRBJ2-7; D not certain. This CDR3 is built from 12 residues. In germline, CDR1 is MNHNS, CDR2 SASEGT. V was trimmed by 6 bases and J by 4 bases, leaving 10 bases between them.

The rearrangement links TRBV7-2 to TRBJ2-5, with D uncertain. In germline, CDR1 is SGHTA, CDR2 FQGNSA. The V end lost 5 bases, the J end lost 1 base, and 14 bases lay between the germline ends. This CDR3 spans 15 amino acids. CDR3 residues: CASSLSVVAQETQYF. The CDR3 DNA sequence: TGTGCCAGCAGCCTGTCTGTAGTAGCCCAAGAGACCCAGTACTTC.

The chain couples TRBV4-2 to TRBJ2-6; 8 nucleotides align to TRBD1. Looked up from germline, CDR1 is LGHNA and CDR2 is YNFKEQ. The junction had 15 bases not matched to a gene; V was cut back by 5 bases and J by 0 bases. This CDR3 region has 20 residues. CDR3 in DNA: TGTGCCAGCAGCAACTACGGGACAGGAGTTTCCCTCTCTGGGGCCAACGTCCTGACTTTC. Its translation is CASSNYGTGVSLSGANVLTF.

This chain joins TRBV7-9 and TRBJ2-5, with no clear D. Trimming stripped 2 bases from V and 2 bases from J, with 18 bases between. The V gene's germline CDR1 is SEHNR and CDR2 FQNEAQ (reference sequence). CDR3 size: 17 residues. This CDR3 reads CASSLMPQSLSQETQYF. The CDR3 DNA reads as TGTGCCAGCAGCTTAATGCCACAGTCACTGTCGCAAGAGACCCAGTACTTC.

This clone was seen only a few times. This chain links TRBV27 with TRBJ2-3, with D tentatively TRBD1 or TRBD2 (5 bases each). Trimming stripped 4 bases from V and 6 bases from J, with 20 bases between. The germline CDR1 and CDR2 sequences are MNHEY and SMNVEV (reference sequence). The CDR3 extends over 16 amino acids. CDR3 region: CASSSYGSRGRDTQYF. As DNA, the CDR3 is TGTGCCAGCAGTTCATACGGGTCCCGGGGACGTGATACGCAGTATTTT.

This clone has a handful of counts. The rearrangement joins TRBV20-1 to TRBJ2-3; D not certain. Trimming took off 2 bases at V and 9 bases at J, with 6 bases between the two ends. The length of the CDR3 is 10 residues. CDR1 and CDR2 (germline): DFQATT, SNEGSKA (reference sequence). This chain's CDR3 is CSARKGTQYF. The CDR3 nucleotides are TGCAGTGCTAGAAAAGGGACGCAGTATTTT.

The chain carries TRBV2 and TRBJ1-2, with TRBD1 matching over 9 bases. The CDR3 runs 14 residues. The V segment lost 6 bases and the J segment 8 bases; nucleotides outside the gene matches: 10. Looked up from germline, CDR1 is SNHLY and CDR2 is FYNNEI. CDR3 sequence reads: CASSETGGRGGYTF. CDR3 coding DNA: TGTGCCAGCAGCGAAACAGGGGGCCGGGGAGGCTACACCTTC.